A selection of T cell receptor beta chains follows, all from one sample in a study of cytomegalovirus exposure and HLA in healthy donors. This table comes from immunoSEQ multiplex PCR, and its TCRdb copy is limited to in-frame clones, with some not included. The table lists roughly 120,000 clones, 70% to 80% of them singletons, with just over 8% in the top ten. The sequencing sample was made of PBMCs. These TCRs come from a woman between 40 and 55 years old in good health and CMV-seropositive. CDR3s include the opening cysteine and the closing phenylalanine or tryptophan. D genes are given only for firm matches. Part of the rows lack a size; the others show once, few, many or a class for expanded clones.

D: NA
size: NA
V: TRBV11-2
J: TRBJ2-1
CDR3: CASSSPLARGHNEQFF
DNA: TGTGCCAGCAGTTCTCCTCTAGCGCGGGGCCACAATGAGCAGTTCTTC

D: TRBD1
size: NA
V: TRBV5-1
J: TRBJ1-6
CDR3: CASSLDRGNSPLHF
DNA: TGCGCCAGCAGCCTCGACAGGGGGAATTCACCCCTCCACTTT

D: NA
size: NA
V: TRBV7-9
J: TRBJ1-2
CDR3: CASSPSGGVNYGYTF
DNA: TGTGCCAGCAGCCCGAGCGGGGGGGTAAACTATGGCTACACCTTC

D: TRBD2
size: NA
V: TRBV5-1
J: TRBJ2-1
CDR3: CASRSTSGGHNEQFF
DNA: TGCGCCAGCAGGTCGACTAGCGGGGGCCACAATGAGCAGTTCTTC

D: NA
size: NA
V: TRBV9
J: TRBJ1-6
CDR3: CASSVGNRDSPLHF
DNA: TGTGCCAGCAGCGTAGGGAATCGGGATTCACCCCTCCACTTT

D: NA
size: NA
V: TRBV5-1
J: TRBJ1-6
CDR3: CASSLGLDFGSPLHF
DNA: TGCGCCAGCAGCTTGGGTCTGGACTTTGGTTCACCCCTCCACTTT

D: NA
size: NA
V: TRBV11-2
J: TRBJ1-1
CDR3: CASSLDGQYTEAFF
DNA: TGTGCCAGCAGCTTAGATGGACAGTACACTGAAGCTTTCTTT

D: TRBD1
size: NA
V: TRBV5-1
J: TRBJ1-5
CDR3: CASSLEGTDEPQHF
DNA: TGCGCCAGCAGCTTGGAGGGGACAGACGAGCCCCAGCATTTT

D: NA
size: once
V: TRBV18
J: TRBJ2-5
CDR3: CASSPTAAEETQYF
DNA: TGTGCCAGCTCCCCGACTGCGGCAGAAGAGACCCAGTACTTC

D: TRBD1
size: once
V: TRBV7-2
J: TRBJ1-5
CDR3: CASSPRAGGHQPQHF
DNA: TGTGCCAGCAGCCCTCGGGCAGGGGGGCATCAGCCCCAGCATTTT

D: TRBD2
size: NA
V: TRBV11-2
J: TRBJ2-1
CDR3: CASSPGTNYYNEQFF
DNA: TGTGCCAGCAGCCCTGGGACTAACTACTACAATGAGCAGTTCTTC

D: NA
size: few
V: TRBV5-1
J: TRBJ2-3
CDR3: CASRLGSTDTQYF
DNA: TGCGCCAGCAGACTAGGGAGCACAGATACGCAGTATTTT

D: NA
size: few
V: TRBV5-1
J: TRBJ1-3
CDR3: CASRGQVETGNTIYF
DNA: TGCGCCAGCAGGGGCCAGGTTGAAACCGGAAACACCATATATTTT

D: TRBD2
size: NA
V: TRBV7-2
J: TRBJ2-3
CDR3: CASSSNGGSGDTQYF
DNA: TGTGCCAGCAGCTCTAACGGGGGGTCGGGAGATACGCAGTATTTT

D: TRBD1
size: NA
V: TRBV7-9
J: TRBJ2-7
CDR3: CASSSTGTGDLQLSYEQYF
DNA: TGTGCCAGCAGTTCTACCGGGACAGGGGACTTACAACTTAGCTACGAGCAGTACTTC

D: TRBD1
size: few
V: TRBV5-1
J: TRBJ1-5
CDR3: CASSLDRVGSGQPQHF
DNA: TGCGCCAGCAGTCTCGACAGGGTCGGTTCGGGGCAGCCCCAGCATTTT

D: TRBD1
size: NA
V: TRBV19
J: TRBJ1-6
CDR3: CASSQHRGHNSPLHF
DNA: TGTGCCAGTAGTCAACACAGGGGGCATAATTCACCCCTCCACTTT

D: TRBD1
size: NA
V: TRBV6-5
J: TRBJ1-5
CDR3: CASSPGQGARRPQHF
DNA: TGTGCCAGCAGCCCCGGACAGGGGGCGCGTCGGCCCCAGCATTTT

D: TRBD1
size: NA
V: TRBV18
J: TRBJ1-6
CDR3: CASSPPGQGNSPLHF
DNA: TGTGCCAGCTCACCACCGGGACAGGGGAATTCACCCCTCCACTTT

D: TRBD1
size: NA
V: TRBV4-1
J: TRBJ1-4
CDR3: CASSHIGQGFGKTIF
DNA: TGCGCCAGCAGCCACATAGGACAGGGTTTCGGGAAAACGATTTTT

D: NA
size: NA
V: TRBV19
J: TRBJ2-7
CDR3: CASSRGMTYEQYF
DNA: TGTGCCAGTAGTCGCGGGATGACCTACGAGCAGTACTTC

D: TRBD1
size: NA
V: TRBV7-2
J: TRBJ1-2
CDR3: CASSLAVDRVNYGYTF
DNA: TGTGCCAGCAGCTTAGCGGTTGACAGGGTGAACTATGGCTACACCTTC

D: NA
size: NA
V: TRBV12-2
J: TRBJ2-3
CDR3: CASRLWGEDTQYF
DNA: TGTGCAAGTCGCTTATGGGGGGAGGATACGCAGTATTTT

D: TRBD1
size: once
V: TRBV7-6
J: TRBJ2-3
CDR3: CASSLGTTGGMDTQYF
DNA: TGTGCCAGCAGCTTAGGAACTACAGGGGGCATGGATACGCAGTATTTT

D: TRBD1
size: NA
V: TRBV2
J: TRBJ1-1
CDR3: CASREDRARGVAFF
DNA: TGTGCCAGCAGGGAAGACAGGGCCCGGGGGGTAGCTTTCTTT

D: TRBD1
size: NA
V: TRBV4-1
J: TRBJ1-3
CDR3: CASSQSGQGFFSGNTIYF
DNA: TGCGCCAGCAGCCAAAGCGGACAGGGTTTTTTCTCTGGAAACACCATATATTTT

D: TRBD1
size: NA
V: TRBV6-5
J: TRBJ2-7
CDR3: CASSFTSDRVYEQYF
DNA: TGTGCCAGCAGTTTCACCTCAGACAGGGTCTACGAGCAGTACTTC

D: NA
size: NA
V: TRBV7-9
J: TRBJ2-1
CDR3: CASSLSPGAYEQFF
DNA: TGTGCCAGCAGCTTATCTCCAGGGGCCTATGAGCAGTTCTTC

D: NA
size: NA
V: TRBV7-3
J: TRBJ2-1
CDR3: CASSLEADLEQFF
DNA: TGTGCCAGCAGCTTAGAAGCGGACCTAGAGCAGTTCTTC

D: TRBD1
size: NA
V: TRBV12-5
J: TRBJ2-7
CDR3: CASGPGQGPYEQYF
DNA: TGTGCTAGTGGCCCGGGACAGGGTCCCTACGAGCAGTACTTC

D: TRBD1
size: NA
V: TRBV6-1
J: TRBJ1-4
CDR3: CASGDRGATNEKLFF
DNA: TGTGCCAGCGGGGACAGGGGGGCAACTAATGAAAAACTGTTTTTT

D: NA
size: NA
V: TRBV7-7
J: TRBJ2-5
CDR3: CASSLRQAETQYF
DNA: TGTGCCAGCAGCTTACGACAGGCAGAGACCCAGTACTTC

D: NA
size: NA
V: TRBV7-2
J: TRBJ2-7
CDR3: CASSQDSPAYEQYF
DNA: TGTGCCAGCAGCCAGGACAGCCCAGCCTACGAGCAGTACTTC

D: TRBD1
size: NA
V: TRBV7-8
J: TRBJ2-1
CDR3: CASSLGQGGAVNEQFF
DNA: TGTGCCAGCAGCTTGGGACAGGGGGGCGCCGTCAATGAGCAGTTCTTC

D: NA
size: NA
V: TRBV6-5
J: TRBJ1-4
CDR3: CASRRNEKLFF
DNA: TGCGCCAGCAGGAGGAATGAAAAACTGTTTTTT

D: NA
size: few
V: TRBV2
J: TRBJ1-1
CDR3: CASRGDWNTEAFF
DNA: TGTGCCAGCAGAGGGGACTGGAACACTGAAGCTTTCTTT

D: TRBD2
size: NA
V: TRBV5-1
J: TRBJ2-7
CDR3: CASSGLGGAPGEQYF
DNA: TGCGCCAGCAGCGGACTAGGTGGGGCCCCCGGCGAGCAGTACTTC

D: TRBD1
size: once
V: TRBV7-2
J: TRBJ1-6
CDR3: CASSPTGTVNSPLHF
DNA: TGTGCCAGCAGCCCGACCGGGACAGTTAATTCACCCCTCCACTTT

D: NA
size: NA
V: TRBV5-6
J: TRBJ2-2
CDR3: CASSLGRGELFF
DNA: TGTGCCAGCAGCTTGGGCAGAGGGGAGCTGTTTTTT

D: NA
size: NA
V: TRBV4-2
J: TRBJ1-6
CDR3: CASSQDTQGSGSPLHF
DNA: TGTGCCAGCAGCCAAGATACACAGGGAAGTGGTTCACCCCTCCACTTT

D: NA
size: NA
V: TRBV7-2
J: TRBJ1-2
CDR3: CASSLLPRGSGYTF
DNA: TGTGCCAGCAGCTTACTACCCCGGGGGAGCGGCTACACCTTC